The subject of this entry is one T cell receptor (beta chain). This entry belongs to a study of T cells in Graves' hyperthyroidism and ophthalmopathy. The source material, RNA transcripts, was used to amplify TCR beta CDR3 regions. HTBI primers were the set used in a first-round RT-PCR of the TCR CDR3. TCRdb reprocessed the multiplex PCR reads with MiXCR, giving one entry per CDR3 protein. Counted here are roughly 700,000 distinct CDR3 sequences, 30% to 40% occurring once; the ten biggest clones make up around 30%. Germline V gene data show CDR1 as SNHLY and CDR2 as FYNNEI. Trimming cost V 9 bases and J 8 bases, with 16 bases left between them. The CDR3 spans 12 residues.

Sequenced material: blood. V usage is TRBV2 and J usage is TRBJ1-2; possible D gene TRBD1, 6 bases. This TCR was sampled from a woman in her forties with Graves' hyperthyroidism. CDR3 DNA sequence: TGTGCCAGACGCAGGGGAAGGACGGGCTACACCTTC. Protein sequence: CARRRGRTGYTF. The variable domain in full, completed from reference TRBV2 and TRBJ1-2, reads EPEVTQTPSHQVTQMGQEVILRCVPISNHLYFYWYRQILGQKVEFLVSFYNNEISEKSEIFDDQFSVERPDGSNFTLKIRSTKLEDSAMYFCARRRGRTGYTFGSGTRLTVV.